A single sample is the source of the 26 T cell receptor beta chains below, sequenced in a study of OX40 agonist ivuxolimab in advanced cancers. Assay: immunoSEQ multiplex PCR; the TCRdb copy retains only in-frame clones and omits some. This sample has 40,000 or so clones; roughly 80% occur once, and the top ten carry roughly a fifth. The sample in question was CD4+ or CD8+ T cells sorted from blood, obtained in a trial of the OX40 agonist ivuxolimab. The receptors come from an adult with an advanced solid tumor such as melanoma, head and neck, liver or kidney cancer.

The CDR3 DNA sequence: TGTGCCAGCAGCTTAAAGGGGCCGCACGGGGCGGGGGTGTACAATGAGCAGTTCTTC. It yields the protein CASSLKGPHGAGVYNEQFF. The chain uses TRBV7-9 and TRBJ2-1, with 7 positions matching TRBD2. The V gene end was trimmed by 2 bases and the J gene end by 4 bases; junction bases not matched to a gene: 17. The length of the CDR3 is 19 residues. The germline CDR1 and CDR2 sequences are SEHNR and FQNEAQ (reference sequence).

J is TRBJ2-3 and V is TRBV6-5; D unclear. Germline lookup yields CDR1 MNHEY and CDR2 SVGAGI. The ends were cut back, 0 bases at V and 4 bases at J, with 8 bases in the middle. CDR3 length: 14 amino acids. The CDR3 loop reads CASSYSLGADTQYF. CDR3 coding DNA: TGTGCCAGCAGTTACTCCTTGGGCGCAGATACGCAGTATTTT.

The CDR3 DNA sequence: TGTGCCAGCAGCTTACGTCTAGCGGGGGGATACGAGCAGTACTTC. Its translation: CASSLRLAGGYEQYF. The chain joins TRBV7-8 to TRBJ2-7; 11 bases are a match to TRBD2. Germline CDR1 is SGHVS and CDR2 is FQNEAQ. V shed 2 bases and J 4 bases; nucleotides not matched to a gene: 4. CDR3 length: 15 amino acids.

Judged by abundance, this clone is medium-sized. The V call is TRBV6-5, the J call TRBJ2-2; unclear D gene. Trimming pared 0 bases from V and 7 bases from J, leaving 9 bases between. Germline loops: CDR1 MNHEY, CDR2 SVGAGI. The CDR3 is 14 residues long. The CDR3 loop reads CASSYSGVGGELFF. For the CDR3, the DNA is TGTGCCAGCAGTTACTCTGGGGTTGGCGGGGAGCTGTTTTTT.

This rearrangement joins TRBV6-4 to TRBJ2-2; D ambiguous. The CDR3 has 14 amino acids. V lost 5 bases, J lost 1 base, and 8 bases lay in between. The germline CDR1 and CDR2 sequences are MRHNA and SNTAGT. The CDR3 sequence is CASSLGLNTGELFF. For the CDR3, the DNA is TGTGCCAGCAGTCTCGGGCTGAACACCGGGGAGCTGTTTTTT.

J is TRBJ1-3 and V is TRBV5-5; D remains ambiguous. There are 17 residues in the CDR3. V shed 0 bases and J shed 0 bases, with 13 bases lying between them. The V gene's germline CDR1 is SGHKS and CDR2 YYEKEE (reference sequence). In nucleotides, the CDR3 is TGTGCCAGCAGCTTGGCCACCCCTGAGAGCTCTGGAAACACCATATATTTT. Its translation is CASSLATPESSGNTIYF.

The chain is built from TRBV18 and TRBJ1-5, with D possibly matching TRBD1 (6 bases). Trimming pared 0 bases from V and 5 bases from J, leaving 11 bases between. This CDR3 contains 15 residues. Germline V CDR1 and CDR2: KGHSH, LQKENI. CDR3 residues: CASSPPWQGYQPQHF. The CDR3 region has the DNA TGTGCCAGCTCACCACCGTGGCAGGGGTATCAGCCCCAGCATTTT.

The rearrangement links TRBV28 to TRBJ2-5; D possibly uses TRBD1 or TRBD2 (5 bases each). With 4 bases removed from V and 5 bases from J, the gap between germline ends came to 20 bases. CDR1 is MDHEN, CDR2 SYDVKM, per germline. The length of the CDR3 is 16 residues. The CDR3 sequence: CASSYLGPPGQETQYF. The CDR3 nucleotides are TGTGCCAGCAGTTACCTGGGGCCCCCGGGGCAGGAGACCCAGTACTTC. The full variable domain, rest sourced from reference TRBV28 and TRBJ2-5, is DVKVTQSSRYLVKRTGEKVFLECVQDMDHENMFWYRQDPGLGLRLIYFSYDVKMKEKGDIPEGYSVSREKKERFSLILESASTNQTSMYLCASSYLGPPGQETQYFGPGTRLLVL.

The gene calls are TRBV29-1 and TRBJ2-7, with 7 bases identical to TRBD1. The CDR3 is made up of 15 amino acids. Per the germline V gene, CDR1 is SQVTM and CDR2 is ANQGSEA. V dropped 3 bases and J dropped 1; count of bases not matched to a gene: 9. The CDR3: CSVESTGEESYEQYF. The CDR3, as DNA: TGCAGCGTTGAGTCTACAGGGGAAGAATCCTACGAGCAGTACTTC.

This clone is labeled as medium-sized. The identical CDR3 is also encoded by other nucleotide sequences in the sample. This sequence joins TRBV27 and TRBJ2-7; D perhaps matches TRBD1 (6 bases). The CDR3 totals 13 residues. In germline, CDR1 is MNHEY, CDR2 SMNVEV (reference sequence). V was clipped by 2 bases and J by 3 bases, with 8 bases between them. The DNA for the CDR3 is TGTGCCAGCAGTTTAAGACAGGACTACGAGCAGTACTTC. It encodes CASSLRQDYEQYF.

CDR3 bases: TGTGTCAGAAGCTCCGGCCGGGGGCGATGCACAGATACGCAGTATTTT. As protein: CVRSSGRGRCTDTQYF. This sequence joins TRBV7-5 and TRBJ2-3. TRBV7-5 is a pseudogene segment. The CDR3 is made up of 16 amino acids.

The chain couples TRBV19 to TRBJ2-7; TRBD2 matches 11 bases. The CDR3 loop spans 16 amino acids. After removal of 6 bases from V and 2 bases from J, the junction contained 9 bases not matched to a gene. The germline CDR1 and CDR2 sequences are LNHDA and SQIVND (reference sequence). The CDR3: CASRVAGGPIAYEQYF. The CDR3, as DNA: TGTGCCAGTAGGGTAGCGGGAGGGCCAATCGCCTACGAGCAGTACTTC.

This clone appeared a single time. The chain couples TRBV6-1 to TRBJ1-5; tentatively, D is TRBD1 (5 bases). The CDR3 is 14 amino acids. With 6 bases removed from V and 0 bases from J, the gap between germline ends came to 9 bases. Germline V CDR1 and CDR2: MNHNS, SASEGT. CDR3 residues: CASRSGGSNQPQHF. The CDR3 region has the DNA TGTGCCAGCAGGTCCGGGGGTAGCAATCAGCCCCAGCATTTT.

This clone was observed a single time. J is TRBJ2-7 and V is TRBV4-3; a weak D match, TRBD1 (5 bases). Trimming removed 7 bases from V and 2 bases from J, with 15 bases in between. The CDR3 loop spans 14 amino acids. Per the germline V gene, CDR1 is LGHNA and CDR2 is YSLEER. Here the CDR3 DNA reads TGCGCCAGCACCACGACGGAAGGGGCCTACGAGCAGTACTTC. Translation gives CASTTTEGAYEQYF.

A few counts support this clone. This chain connects TRBV25-1 to TRBJ2-7; D possibly corresponds to TRBD1 (5 bases). The CDR3 spans 13 residues. Germline V gene data show CDR1 as MGHDK and CDR2 as SYGVNS. Between the trimmed V and J ends, which lost 7 bases and 2 bases, there was a span of 12 bases. The CDR3: CASTRVGAYEQYF. The CDR3 DNA is TGTGCCAGCACCAGGGTAGGTGCCTACGAGCAGTACTTC.

This chain uses TRBV14 with TRBJ1-1; D may be TRBD1 (5 bases). Trimming stripped 4 bases from V and 5 bases from J, with 14 bases between. CDR1 and CDR2 (germline): SGHDN, FVKESK. This CDR3 region has 14 residues. CDR3 coding DNA: TGTGCCAGCAGCCGACTCCTCGGGGGGACTGAAGCTTTCTTT. It translates to CASSRLLGGTEAFF. Variable domain in full (rest from reference TRBV14 and TRBJ1-1): EAGVTQFPSHSVIEKGQTVTLRCDPISGHDNLYWYRRVMGKEIKFLLHFVKESKQDESGMPNNRFLAERTGGTYSTLKVQPAELEDSGVYFCASSRLLGGTEAFFGQGTRLTVV.

The chain joins TRBV30 to TRBJ1-3, with D possibly TRBD1 on 5 matching bases. CDR1 is GTSNPN and CDR2 is SVGIG in the germline V gene (reference sequence). The CDR3 runs to 14 residues. Trimming shortened V by 5 bases and J by 0 bases, and 11 bases separated the two germline ends. CDR3 region: CAWEVGGSGNTIYF. The DNA of the CDR3 is TGTGCCTGGGAGGTGGGGGGCTCTGGAAACACCATATATTTT.

The chain has TRBV18 and TRBJ2-7; D is possibly TRBD2 (5 bases). Trimming cost V 6 bases and J 0 bases, with 12 bases left between them. CDR1 is KGHSH, CDR2 LQKENI, per germline. The CDR3 is made up of 14 amino acids. The CDR3 sequence is CASSEGAASYEQYF. In nucleotides, the CDR3 is TGTGCCAGCTCTGAGGGCGCGGCCTCCTACGAGCAGTACTTC.

The rearrangement uses TRBV7-2 and TRBJ2-2; D not resolved. This CDR3 spans 13 amino acids. V was clipped by 1 base and J by 2 bases, with 2 bases between them. Per the germline V gene, CDR1 is SGHTA and CDR2 is FQGNSA. In DNA, the CDR3 is TGTGCCAGCAGCTTAGGTAACACCGGGGAGCTGTTTTTT. It is translated as CASSLGNTGELFF.

The V and J genes are TRBV10-3 and TRBJ1-5, with 9 positions matching TRBD1. CDR3 length: 18 residues. Germline V gene lookup returns CDR1 ENHRY and CDR2 SYGVKD. With 6 bases clipped from V and 1 base from J, the junction kept 13 bases outside the gene matches. The CDR3: CAISSGTGTSLSNQPQHF. CDR3 nucleotides: TGTGCCATCAGCTCCGGGACAGGGACTTCTTTGAGCAATCAGCCCCAGCATTTT.

The chain employs TRBV20-1 and TRBJ2-2; D is perhaps TRBD2 (6 bases). The CDR3 consists of 11 residues. V lost 5 bases and J 6 bases, leaving 7 bases between the germline ends. Germline V gene lookup returns CDR1 DFQATT and CDR2 SNEGSKA (reference sequence). The DNA of the CDR3 is TGCAGTGCTTGGGGGGCCGGGGAGCTGTTTTTT. Translating it yields CSAWGAGELFF.

This chain connects TRBV27 to TRBJ2-7; a possible D gene is TRBD1 (6 bases). Germline CDR1 reads MNHEY; CDR2 reads SMNVEV (reference sequence). The CDR3 runs 12 residues. V dropped 8 bases and J dropped 6 bases, with 14 bases sitting between them. In DNA, the CDR3 is TGTGCCAGCGGGATCACAGGGCTCGAGCAGTACTTC. Protein: CASGITGLEQYF.

The genes are TRBV2 and TRBJ2-1; D possibly corresponds to TRBD2 (5 bases). Germline values: CDR1 SNHLY, CDR2 FYNNEI. The ends were cut back, 2 bases at V and 0 bases at J, with 8 bases in the middle. The CDR3 has 15 residues. The CDR3 region is CASSESGSSYNEQFF. In nucleotides, the CDR3 is TGTGCCAGCAGTGAATCGGGGAGCTCCTACAATGAGCAGTTCTTC.

This chain links TRBV4-3 with TRBJ1-1, with D hard to call. The germline V and J ends were trimmed by 1 base and 6 bases, with 9 bases remaining between them. Germline CDR1 is LGHNA and CDR2 is YSLEER. The CDR3 contains 13 residues. CDR3 loop: CASSQGRQSEAFF. CDR3 nucleotide sequence: TGCGCCAGCAGCCAAGGTCGCCAGTCTGAAGCTTTCTTT.

In this sample, this clone turned up a few times. The chain recombines TRBV30 with TRBJ1-1; D unclear. CDR1 is GTSNPN and CDR2 is SVGIG in the germline V gene (reference sequence). The V end was cut by 2 bases, the J end by 0 bases, with 7 bases between. This CDR3 contains 13 residues. CDR3 protein: CAWSRTLNTEAFF. Here the CDR3 DNA reads TGTGCCTGGAGTCGTACCCTGAACACTGAAGCTTTCTTT.

This clone showed up just a few times. The V call is TRBV6-5, the J call TRBJ1-6, with no clear D. The ends were cut back, 11 bases at V and 6 bases at J, with 8 bases in the middle. Germline assignment: CDR1 MNHEY and CDR2 SVGAGI. CDR3 length: 11 amino acids. As DNA, the CDR3 is TGTGCCCCGGGCACTAATTCACCCCTCCACTTT. Protein: CAPGTNSPLHF.